The entry below describes one TCR beta chain. This clone was observed many times. There is no known antigen for this receptor. The input lacks base qualities; no much larger clone sits a single base away. For CDR1 and CDR2, the germline V gene (reference sequence) lists SEHNR and FQNEAQ. V and J lose 5 bases and 0 bases, and a span of 14 bases separates them. Including the terminal cysteine and phenylalanine, the CDR3 comprises 16 residues. CDR3 DNA is the only sequence kept; it has 48 bases, read in frame from the first base. These data originate in a study of T cells after posttransplantation cyclophosphamide (dated by TCRdb to 2016 to 2017). At the level of the whole study: Using TRB sequencing, the study followed how the T cell repertoire reconstituted after myeloablative bone marrow transplantation in which posttransplantation cyclophosphamide served as GVHD prophylaxis. In 3 patients, up to roughly 3 additional blood samples taken between 2 and 5.2 years after transplant also underwent TRB sequencing, as did pretransplant blood from several patients. Public TRB sequences were checked against a database of over 3,500 sequences associated with responses to pathogens, tumor antigens, self-antigens and alloantigens. Blood from every one of the 30 to 35 PTCy patients who had 1-year posttransplant specimens underwent TRB sequencing. Samples from a few dozen PTCy-treated patients and under 20 related bone marrow donors of those patients were subjected to antigen receptor sequencing. Because TRA and TRB clonality correlated tightly in fewer than ten samples, later TCR analyses were limited to TRB.

Genomic DNA was used for TRB sequencing, which was performed with the immunoSEQ assay at survey resolution or with the hsTCRB kit. In the original analysis: The immunoSEQ software handled initial read processing, and the LymphoSeq R package was used for repertoire analyses. Clonality was computed as 1 minus normalized Shannon entropy, and a Gini coefficient was also calculated for each TRB dataset. To infer phenotypes in unsorted samples, TRB sequences from sorted subsets of the recipient or donor were mapped onto unsorted samples from the same recipient. As stored in TCRdb, this immuneACCESS dataset retains in-frame rearrangements with V and J assigned. A fraction of the clones does not appear; measured against another copy, unresolved V genes explain less than half of the discrepancy, and the remainder lacks a known reason. V and J calls and clone size are as listed in that table; D and trimming were resolved from the DNA. The sample has around 24,000 clones on record, with no singletons. Jointly, the top ten make up less than 2% of the sample.

According to the study, the label for this sample's treatment or condition signals: high-dose cyclophosphamide on days +3 and +4 as single-agent GVHD prophylaxis. For conditioning, the PTCy patients got busulfan and fludarabine, then a related or unrelated marrow graft, followed by cyclophosphamide on days +3 and +4. The PTCy-treated patients were drawn from a prospective, multi-institutional clinical trial. Peripheral blood and bone marrow mononuclear cells were isolated by Ficoll-Hypaque density centrifugation and cryopreserved. Study-wide conclusions, independent of this receptor: The TRB repertoires of T cells infiltrating skin or the GI tract showed only limited overlap with the TRB repertoires found in blood. Across the approximately 45 patients, TRB clonality was highly associated with recipient CMV seropositivity and CMV reactivation, and diversity with PTCy was similar to that in the CNI/methotrexate controls. Donor-recipient similarity was low at 1-2 months but rose over the first year, and later blood repertoires were often dominated by donor CD8+ memory clones.

The sequence joins TRBV7-9 to TRBJ1-3, with no confident D gene call. The sample was PBMCs, taken after allogeneic stem cell transplant with posttransplant cyclophosphamide. The receptor was derived from a male patient under 35 who received an allogeneic stem cell transplant from a related donor, was CMV-positive, and had no GVHD. In transplant recipients, some T cells may be of donor rather than host origin. The nucleotides read TGTGCCAGCAGCCCCCGGGGTATCATCTCTGGAAACACCATATATTTT. This yields the protein CASSPRGIISGNTIYF. With all but the CDR3 taken from the reference TRBV7-9 and TRBJ1-3 genes, the full variable domain is: DTGVSQNPRHKITKRGQNVTFRCDPISEHNRLYWYRQTLGQGPEFLTYFQNEAQLEKSRLLSDRFSAERPKGSFSTLEIQRTEQGDSAMYLCASSPRGIISGNTIYFGEGSWLTVV.